The text below deals with one TCR beta chain. Its antigen is currently unknown. This specimen comes from a study of T cells in tuberculosis. In the study overall: IGRA-negative adolescents, IGRA-positive adolescents with latent tuberculosis and adults with active tuberculosis formed this South African cohort. PBMC were archived before or within 7 days of starting treatment. Findings of the study overall: GMM-specific TCRs were nearer to active tuberculosis alpha repertoires, suggesting expansion.

The CDR3 loop spans 15 amino acids. Per germline, CDR1 LGHNA and CDR2 YSLEER. The junction had 5 bases not matched to a gene; V was cut back by 1 base and J by 8 bases. Time point denoted: new active TB diagnosis, blood taken before or within 7 days of starting treatment. Using immunoSEQ multiplex PCR, the repertoire was profiled, and TCRdb retains in-frame clones only, with some absent. Here the sample spans tens of thousands of clones, 91% being singletons. This TCR derives from an adult with tuberculosis. Here the sequenced sample was PBMCs, taken at tuberculosis diagnosis. The chain joins TRBV4-3 to TRBJ2-1; 10 positions match TRBD1. CDR3 region: CASSQGTGGFDEQFF. The DNA of the CDR3 is TGCGCCAGCAGCCAAGGGACAGGGGGGTTCGATGAGCAGTTCTTC.